This record looks at one T cell receptor (beta chain) sequence and its context. Its cognate antigen is unknown. The data stem from a study of beta chain features in type 1 diabetes. Study results and limitations: Overrepresentation of cells with high TCR expression could result from cDNA sequencing. Fewer junction insertions and more nucleotide deletions appeared in type 1 diabetes patients. Among all four CD4+ subsets, Type 1 diabetes patients had TCRB CDR3s that were moderately but significantly shorter.

Every isolated RNA sample was fully reverse transcribed, so sequencing captured expressed TCRB transcripts. Measured with immunoSEQ multiplex PCR; TCRdb has only the in-frame clones, and not every one. The sample carries roughly 130,000 clones, about 10% recorded once. Germline V gives CDR1 SGHTA, CDR2 FQGTGA. The CDR3 contains 16 residues. The V segment lost 3 bases and the J segment 4 bases; nucleotides outside the gene matches: 10. Sorted CD4+ subsets: naive, central memory, regulatory, stem cell-like memory (CD45RO/CCR7/CD25/CD127/CD95/CD27 panel). This chain connects TRBV7-3 to TRBJ1-2, with TRBD1 matching 8 bases. The sequence was obtained from a man aged 18 to 29 in good health. The sample was central memory CD4+ T cells from blood. CDR3 sequence reads: CASSFPGQEGVYGYTF. CDR3 nucleotides: TGTGCCAGCAGCTTCCCGGGACAGGAGGGGGTCTATGGCTACACCTTC.